This T cell receptor beta chain is from a study of shared clonotypes between healthy human individuals. Study observations and caveats: Shared clonotypes: 4.5% to 6.5% naive CD4, roughly 4% naive CD8, roughly 2.4% memory CD4, 0.4% to 0.45% memory CD8.

Under the authors' procedure: For the immunoSEQ data, sequences were junction-only without quality scores, so filtering differed. Only in-frame clones appear in the TCRdb table, and some are missing; sequencing was by immunoSEQ multiplex PCR. D and trimming come from the DNA, and the V and J calls and clone size come from that table. The sample contains millions of clones, 85% to 95% of which appear only once. Trimming cost V 2 bases and J 6 bases, with 18 bases left between them. This CDR3 is built from 15 residues. The germline gives CDR1 SQVTM, CDR2 ANQGSEA. To note about this clone: Its matching antigen is unknown.

The naive CD8 population came from CD45RO-negative cells selected for CCR7, without terminally differentiated effector memory CD45RA+ cells. The rearrangement links TRBV29-1 to TRBJ2-3; D tentatively reads TRBD1 or TRBD2 (6 bases each). The receptor's source is a man aged 18-30 years in good health. Some clones in this sample may be carry-over from other donors' samples. Sequenced: naive CD8+ T cells from PBMCs. The CDR3: CSVEKGGLTRDTQYF. The DNA of the CDR3 is TGCAGCGTTGAAAAGGGGGGACTGACCCGTGATACGCAGTATTTT.